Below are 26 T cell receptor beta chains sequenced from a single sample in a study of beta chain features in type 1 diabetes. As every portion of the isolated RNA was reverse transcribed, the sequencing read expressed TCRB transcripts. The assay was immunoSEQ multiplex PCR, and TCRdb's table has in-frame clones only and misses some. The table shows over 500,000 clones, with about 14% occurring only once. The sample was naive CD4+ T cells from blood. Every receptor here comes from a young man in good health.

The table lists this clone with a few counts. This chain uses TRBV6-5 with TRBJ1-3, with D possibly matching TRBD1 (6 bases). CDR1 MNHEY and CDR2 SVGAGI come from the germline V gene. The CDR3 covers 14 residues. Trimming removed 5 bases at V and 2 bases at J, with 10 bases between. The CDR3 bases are TGTGCCAGCAGTCCACAGGGAACTGGAAACACCATATATTTT. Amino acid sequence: CASSPQGTGNTIYF.

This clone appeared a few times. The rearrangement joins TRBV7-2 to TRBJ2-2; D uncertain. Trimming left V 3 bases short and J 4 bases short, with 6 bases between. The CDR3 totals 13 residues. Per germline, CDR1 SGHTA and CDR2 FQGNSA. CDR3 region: CASSLGRTGELFF. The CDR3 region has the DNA TGTGCCAGCAGCTTGGGTCGCACCGGGGAGCTGTTTTTT.

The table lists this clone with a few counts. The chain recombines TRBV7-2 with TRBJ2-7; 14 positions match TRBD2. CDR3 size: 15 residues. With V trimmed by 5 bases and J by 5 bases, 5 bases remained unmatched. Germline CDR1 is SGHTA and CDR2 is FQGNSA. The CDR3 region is CASSPTSGRVHEQYF. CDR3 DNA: TGTGCCAGCAGCCCGACTAGCGGGAGGGTCCACGAGCAGTACTTC.

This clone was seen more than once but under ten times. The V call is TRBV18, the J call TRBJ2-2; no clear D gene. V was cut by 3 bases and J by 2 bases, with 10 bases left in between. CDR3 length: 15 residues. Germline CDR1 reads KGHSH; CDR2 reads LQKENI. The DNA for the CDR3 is TGTGCCAGCTCACCGGACCTCCGTAACACCGGGGAGCTGTTTTTT. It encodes CASSPDLRNTGELFF.

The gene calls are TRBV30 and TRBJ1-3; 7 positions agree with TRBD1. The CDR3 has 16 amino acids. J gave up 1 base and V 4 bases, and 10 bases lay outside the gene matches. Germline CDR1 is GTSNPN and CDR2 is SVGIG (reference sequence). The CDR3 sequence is CAWNSDRSWSGNTIYF. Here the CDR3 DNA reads TGTGCCTGGAACTCGGACAGGTCGTGGTCTGGAAACACCATATATTTT. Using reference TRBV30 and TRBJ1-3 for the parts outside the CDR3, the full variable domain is SQTIHQWPATLVQPVGSPLSLECTVEGTSNPNLYWYRQAAGRGLQLLFYSVGIGQISSEVPQNLSASRPQDRQFILSSKKLLLSDSGFYLCAWNSDRSWSGNTIYFGEGSWLTVV.

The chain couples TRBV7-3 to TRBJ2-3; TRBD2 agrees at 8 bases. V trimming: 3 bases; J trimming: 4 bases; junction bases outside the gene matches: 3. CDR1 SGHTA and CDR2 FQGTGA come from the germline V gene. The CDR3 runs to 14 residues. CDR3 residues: CASSLGLVADTQYF. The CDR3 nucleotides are TGTGCCAGCAGCTTGGGACTAGTGGCAGATACGCAGTATTTT. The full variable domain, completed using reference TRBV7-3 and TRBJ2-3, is GAGVSQTPSNKVTEKGKYVELRCDPISGHTALYWYRQSLGQGPEFLIYFQGTGAADDSGLPNDRFFAVRPEGSVSTLKIQRTERGDSAVYLCASSLGLVADTQYFGPGTRLTVL.

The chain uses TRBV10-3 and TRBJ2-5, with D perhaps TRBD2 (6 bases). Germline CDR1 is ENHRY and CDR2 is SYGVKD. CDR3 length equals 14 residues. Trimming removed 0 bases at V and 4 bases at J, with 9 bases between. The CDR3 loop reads CAISESISGETQYF. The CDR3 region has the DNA TGTGCCATCAGTGAGTCGATTAGCGGAGAGACCCAGTACTTC.

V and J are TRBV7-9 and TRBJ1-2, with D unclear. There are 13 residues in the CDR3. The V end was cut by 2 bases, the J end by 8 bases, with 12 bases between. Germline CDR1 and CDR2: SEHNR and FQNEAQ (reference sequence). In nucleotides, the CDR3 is TGTGCCAGCAGCTTAAATGGGGTGCCGGGCTACACCTTC. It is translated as CASSLNGVPGYTF.

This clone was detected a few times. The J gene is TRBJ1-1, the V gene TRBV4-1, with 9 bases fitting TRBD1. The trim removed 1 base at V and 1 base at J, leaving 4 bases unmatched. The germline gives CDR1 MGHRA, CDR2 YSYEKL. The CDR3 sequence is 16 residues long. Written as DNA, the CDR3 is TGCGCCAGCAGCCAAGTTTTGGGACAGGGGAACACTGAAGCTTTCTTT. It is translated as CASSQVLGQGNTEAFF.

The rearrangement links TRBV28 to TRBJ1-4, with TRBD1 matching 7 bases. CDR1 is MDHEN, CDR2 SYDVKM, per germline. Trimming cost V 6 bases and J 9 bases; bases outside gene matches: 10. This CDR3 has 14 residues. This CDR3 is CASSPGTDGKKLFF. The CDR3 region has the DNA TGTGCCAGCAGCCCCGGGACAGACGGTAAAAAACTGTTTTTT.

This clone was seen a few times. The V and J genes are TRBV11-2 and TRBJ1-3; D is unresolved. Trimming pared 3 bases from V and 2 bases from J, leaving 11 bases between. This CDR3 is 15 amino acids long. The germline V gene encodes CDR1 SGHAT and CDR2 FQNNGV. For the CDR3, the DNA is TGTGCCAGCAGCTTGAGGACCCAGACTGGAAACACCATATATTTT. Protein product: CASSLRTQTGNTIYF.

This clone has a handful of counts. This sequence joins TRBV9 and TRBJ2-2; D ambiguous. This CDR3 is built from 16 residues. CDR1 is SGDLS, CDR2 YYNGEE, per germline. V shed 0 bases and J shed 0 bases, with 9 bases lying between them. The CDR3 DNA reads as TGTGCCAGCAGCGTAGCGCCAGCGACGAACACCGGGGAGCTGTTTTTT. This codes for CASSVAPATNTGELFF.

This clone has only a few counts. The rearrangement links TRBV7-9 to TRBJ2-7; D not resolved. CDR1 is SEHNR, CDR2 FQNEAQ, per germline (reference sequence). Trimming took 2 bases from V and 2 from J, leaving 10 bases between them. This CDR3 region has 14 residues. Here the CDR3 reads CASSLLSEPYEQYF. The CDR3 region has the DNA TGTGCCAGCAGCTTACTGTCAGAGCCCTACGAGCAGTACTTC.

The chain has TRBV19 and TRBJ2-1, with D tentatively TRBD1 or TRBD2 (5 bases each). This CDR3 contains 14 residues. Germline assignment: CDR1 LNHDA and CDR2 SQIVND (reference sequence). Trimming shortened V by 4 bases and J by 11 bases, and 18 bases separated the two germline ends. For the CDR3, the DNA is TGTGCCAGTAGTACCGAGAGGGGCGCGTACCAGCAGTTCTTC. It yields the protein CASSTERGAYQQFF.

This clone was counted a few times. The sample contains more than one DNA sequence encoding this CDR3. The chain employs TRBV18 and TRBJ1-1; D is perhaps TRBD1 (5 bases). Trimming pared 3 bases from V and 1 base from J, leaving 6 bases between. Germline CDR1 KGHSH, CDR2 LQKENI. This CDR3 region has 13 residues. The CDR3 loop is CASSPGQNTEAFF. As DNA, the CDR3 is TGTGCCAGCTCACCGGGGCAGAACACTGAAGCTTTCTTT. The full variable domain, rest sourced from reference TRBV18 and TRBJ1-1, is NAGVMQNPRHLVRRRGQEARLRCSPMKGHSHVYWYRQLPEEGLKFMVYLQKENIIDESGMPKERFSAEFPKEGPSILRIQQVVRGDSAAYFCASSPGQNTEAFFGQGTRLTVV.

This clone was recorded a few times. CDR3 residues: CAISESRGTGANVLTF. The CDR3 DNA sequence: TGTGCCATCAGTGAGTCAAGAGGAACTGGGGCCAACGTCCTGACTTTC. This chain links TRBV10-3 with TRBJ2-6, with D hard to call. Trimming shortened V by 0 bases and J by 2 bases, and 8 bases separated the two germline ends. This CDR3 contains 16 residues. CDR1 is ENHRY, CDR2 SYGVKD, per germline.

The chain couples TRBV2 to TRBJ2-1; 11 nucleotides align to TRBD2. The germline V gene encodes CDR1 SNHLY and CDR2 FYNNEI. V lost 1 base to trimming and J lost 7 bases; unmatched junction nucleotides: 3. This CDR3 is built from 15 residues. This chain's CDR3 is CASSEELAGVNEQFF. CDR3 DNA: TGTGCCAGCAGTGAAGAACTAGCGGGAGTGAATGAGCAGTTCTTC.

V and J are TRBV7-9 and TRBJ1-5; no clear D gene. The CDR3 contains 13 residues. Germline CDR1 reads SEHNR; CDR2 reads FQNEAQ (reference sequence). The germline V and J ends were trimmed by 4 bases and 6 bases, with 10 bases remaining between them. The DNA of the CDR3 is TGTGCCAGCAGCTCTTTAGCCGGTCAGCCCCAGCATTTT. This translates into CASSSLAGQPQHF.

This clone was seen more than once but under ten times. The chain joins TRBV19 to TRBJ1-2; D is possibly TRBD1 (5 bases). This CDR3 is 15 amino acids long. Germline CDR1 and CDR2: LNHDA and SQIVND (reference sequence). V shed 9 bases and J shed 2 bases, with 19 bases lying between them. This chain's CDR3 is CASLRGRKGNYGYTF. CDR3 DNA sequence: TGTGCCAGCCTAAGGGGCCGGAAGGGGAACTATGGCTACACCTTC.

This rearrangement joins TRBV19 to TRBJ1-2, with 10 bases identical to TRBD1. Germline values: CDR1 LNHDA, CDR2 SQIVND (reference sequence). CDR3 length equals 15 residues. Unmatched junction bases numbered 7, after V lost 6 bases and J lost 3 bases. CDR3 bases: TGTGCCAGTAGGAGGGACAGGGGCGATTACTATGGCTACACCTTC. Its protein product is CASRRDRGDYYGYTF. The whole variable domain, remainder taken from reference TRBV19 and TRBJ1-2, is DGGITQSPKYLFRKEGQNVTLSCEQNLNHDAMYWYRQDPGQGLRLIYYSQIVNDFQKGDIAEGYSVSREKKESFPLTVTSAQKNPTAFYLCASRRDRGDYYGYTFGSGTRLTVV.

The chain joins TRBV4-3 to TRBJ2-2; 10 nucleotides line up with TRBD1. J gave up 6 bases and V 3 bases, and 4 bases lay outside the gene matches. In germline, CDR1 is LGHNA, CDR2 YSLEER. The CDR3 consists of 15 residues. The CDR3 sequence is CASSHRQGASGELFF. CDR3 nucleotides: TGCGCCAGCAGCCACCGACAGGGGGCCTCCGGGGAGCTGTTTTTT.

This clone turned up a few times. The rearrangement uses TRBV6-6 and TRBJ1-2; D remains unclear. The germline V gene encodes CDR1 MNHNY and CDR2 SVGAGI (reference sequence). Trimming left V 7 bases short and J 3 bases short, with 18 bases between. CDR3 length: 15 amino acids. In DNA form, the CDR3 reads TGTGCCAGCAAGGGTGACACGGATGCAGACTATGGCTACACCTTC. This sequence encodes CASKGDTDADYGYTF.

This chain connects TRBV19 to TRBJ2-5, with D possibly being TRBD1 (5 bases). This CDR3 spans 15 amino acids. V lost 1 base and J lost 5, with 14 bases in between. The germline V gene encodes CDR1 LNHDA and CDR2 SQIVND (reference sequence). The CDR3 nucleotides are TGTGCCAGTAGTATAGCCATTCAGGGCGCCGAGACCCAGTACTTC. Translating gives CASSIAIQGAETQYF.

CDR3 DNA sequence: TGTGCTAGTGGTTCCCACAGGCGTTTTGGAAACACCATATATTTT. It yields the protein CASGSHRRFGNTIYF. The chain is built from TRBV12-5 and TRBJ1-3, with TRBD1 as a possible D gene (5 bases). This CDR3 region has 15 residues. Germline-derived CDR1 and CDR2 are LGHNT and FRNRAP. The V gene lost 4 bases and the J gene lost 3 bases, with 13 bases spanning the gap.

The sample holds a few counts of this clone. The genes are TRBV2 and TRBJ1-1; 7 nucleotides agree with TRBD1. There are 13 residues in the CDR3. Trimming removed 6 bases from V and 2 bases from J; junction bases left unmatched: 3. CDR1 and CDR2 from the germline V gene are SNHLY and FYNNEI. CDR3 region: CASRRGLNTEAFF. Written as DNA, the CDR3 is TGTGCCAGCAGAAGGGGGCTAAACACTGAAGCTTTCTTT.

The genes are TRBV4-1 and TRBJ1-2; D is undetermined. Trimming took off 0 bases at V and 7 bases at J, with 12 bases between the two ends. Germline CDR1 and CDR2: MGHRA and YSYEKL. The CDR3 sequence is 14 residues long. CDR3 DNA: TGCGCCAGCAGCCAAGATTTCCTCCCCGGTGGCTACACCTTC. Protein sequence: CASSQDFLPGGYTF.